This is a list of T cell receptor beta chains from one sample in a study of T cells expressing NK-cell markers. TCRdb re-called the 5' RACE reads and gives one entry per CDR3 protein, without DNA. The sample holds about 410,000 distinct CDR3 sequences. Sequencing input: blood T cells: a sorted CD56 or NKG2C T cell subset, CD4+ or CD8+ T cells, or bulk PBMC T cells (not recorded which). The receptor set was obtained from a woman aged 50 to 65 in good health. Both conserved end residues are part of each CDR3.

V gene: TRBV30; J gene: TRBJ2-2; CDR3 protein: CAWMPWDRGNTGELFF
V gene: TRBV15; J gene: TRBJ2-2; CDR3 protein: CATSKDGLAGAGELFF
V gene: TRBV11-3; J gene: TRBJ2-3; CDR3 protein: CASSPGGRDTDTQYF
V gene: TRBV28; J gene: TRBJ2-2; CDR3 protein: CAGGGAGGELFF
V gene: TRBV29-1; J gene: TRBJ1-2; CDR3 protein: CSVAGGQPYGYTF
V gene: TRBV12-3/TRBV12-4; J gene: TRBJ2-3; CDR3 protein: CASSSGSLASGADTQYF
V gene: TRBV5-1; J gene: TRBJ2-7; CDR3 protein: CASRSEGALYEQYF
V gene: TRBV7-2; J gene: TRBJ2-3; CDR3 protein: CASSLLQATDTQYF
V gene: TRBV19; J gene: TRBJ2-2; CDR3 protein: CASSIEVDTGELFF
V gene: TRBV10-3; J gene: TRBJ2-7; CDR3 protein: CAISRPGTGGEQYF
V gene: TRBV29-1; J gene: TRBJ1-5; CDR3 protein: CSAMTGGNQPQHF
V gene: TRBV14; J gene: TRBJ2-7; CDR3 protein: CASSPIFASHEQYF
V gene: TRBV12-3/TRBV12-4; J gene: TRBJ2-3; CDR3 protein: CASSLGLAGGGDTQYF
V gene: TRBV9; J gene: TRBJ2-6; CDR3 protein: CASTGGGVLTF
V gene: TRBV7-6; J gene: TRBJ2-2; CDR3 protein: CASSLALAGGTLNTGELFF
V gene: TRBV7-9; J gene: TRBJ2-2; CDR3 protein: CASSSRTGRSTGELFF
V gene: TRBV5-1; J gene: TRBJ2-7; CDR3 protein: CASSLDRQGSYEQYF